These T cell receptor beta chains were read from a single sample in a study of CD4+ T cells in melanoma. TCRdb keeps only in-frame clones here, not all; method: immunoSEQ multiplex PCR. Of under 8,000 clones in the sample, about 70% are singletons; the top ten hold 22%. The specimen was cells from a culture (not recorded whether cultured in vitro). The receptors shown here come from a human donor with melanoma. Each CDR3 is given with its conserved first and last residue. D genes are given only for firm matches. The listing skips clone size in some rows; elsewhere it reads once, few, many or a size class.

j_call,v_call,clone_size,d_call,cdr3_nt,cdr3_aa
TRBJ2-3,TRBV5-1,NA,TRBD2,TGCGCCAGCAGCGCGTTTAGCGGGGACACAGATACGCAGTATTTT,CASSAFSGDTDTQYF
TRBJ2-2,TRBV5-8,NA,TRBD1,TGTGCCAGCGGTGGACAGGGGAGCGGGGAGCTGTTTTTT,CASGGQGSGELFF
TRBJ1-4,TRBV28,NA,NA,TGTGCCAGCTGCGCACACACCATGGGTATTGGTGAAAAACTGTTTTTT,CASCAHTMGIGEKLFF
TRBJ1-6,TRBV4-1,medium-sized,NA,TGCGCCAGCAGCCACCGGACAGAGAATTCACCCCTCCACTTT,CASSHRTENSPLHF
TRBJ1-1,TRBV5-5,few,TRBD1,TGTGCCAGCAGCTTGAGACAGGGGGCGTATGAAGCTTTCTTT,CASSLRQGAYEAFF
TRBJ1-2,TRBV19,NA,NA,TGTGCCAGTAACGAGGAAGGAGCTAACTATGGCTACACCTTC,CASNEEGANYGYTF
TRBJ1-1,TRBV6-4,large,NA,TGTGCCAGCAGTGACGGGGGTCCGGGCACTGAAGCTTTCTTT,CASSDGGPGTEAFF
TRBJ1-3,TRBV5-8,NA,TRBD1,TGTGCCAGCAGCGCGACAGGGATGTTGGTTTTTTCGTTGGACACCATATATTTT,CASSATGMLVFSLDTIYF
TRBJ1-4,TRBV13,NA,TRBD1,TGTGCCAGCAGCCCAGGGACAGGCCATAATGAAAAACTGTTTTTT,CASSPGTGHNEKLFF
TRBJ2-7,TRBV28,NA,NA,TGTGCCAGCAGTTTATTGGAAAACGGTGACGAGCAGTACTTC,CASSLLENGDEQYF
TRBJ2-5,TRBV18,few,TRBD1,TGTGCCAGCTCACCACCCACCGGGACAGGGTTTGAGACCCAGTACTTC,CASSPPTGTGFETQYF
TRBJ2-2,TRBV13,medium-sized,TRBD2,TGTGCCAGCAACAGCGGGGGGGCCGAGGCCGGGGAGCTGTTTTTT,CASNSGGAEAGELFF
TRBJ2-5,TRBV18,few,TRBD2,TGTGCCAGCTCACCCACGACTAGCGGGTATCAAGAGACCCAGTACTTC,CASSPTTSGYQETQYF
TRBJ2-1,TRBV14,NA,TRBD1,TGTGCCAGCAGCCCTCCCAGACAGGGTGGATACAATGAGCAGTTCTTC,CASSPPRQGGYNEQFF
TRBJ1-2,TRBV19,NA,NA,TGTGCCAGTAGTATTGACAGTAACAACTATGGCTACACCTTC,CASSIDSNNYGYTF
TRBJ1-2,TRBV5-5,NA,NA,TGTGCCAGCAACCAGGGTATCGACTATGGCTACACCTTC,CASNQGIDYGYTF
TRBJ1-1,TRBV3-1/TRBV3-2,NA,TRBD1,TGTGCCAGCAGCCTCGGGGACAGTTCGAAGGGCTTT,CASSLGDSSKGF
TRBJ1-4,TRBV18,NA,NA,TGTGCCAGCTCACCCCGGACAGCAACTAATGAAAAACTGTTTTTT,CASSPRTATNEKLFF
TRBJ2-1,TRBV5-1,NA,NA,TGCGCCAGCAGCGGGACCCGGTGGGATGAGCAGTTCTTC,CASSGTRWDEQFF
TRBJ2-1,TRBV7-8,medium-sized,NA,TGTGCCAGCAGCTTAATGGGAGCGGTTCATGAGCAGTTCTTC,CASSLMGAVHEQFF
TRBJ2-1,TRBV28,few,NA,TGTGCCAGCAGTTTGTCGAATGAGCAGTTCTTC,CASSLSNEQFF
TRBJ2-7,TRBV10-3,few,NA,TGTGCCATCAGTGAGTCTCCCTACGAGCAGTACTTC,CAISESPYEQYF
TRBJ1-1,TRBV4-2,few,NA,TGTGCCAGCAGCCAAGATCTTTTAAATTTTATCGGGGGGAGTGTGATGAACACTGAAGCTTTCTTT,CASSQDLLNFIGGSVMNTEAFF
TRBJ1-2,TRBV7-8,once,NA,TGTGCCAGCAGCTTAAGGGAGGTTAACTATGGCTACACCTTC,CASSLREVNYGYTF
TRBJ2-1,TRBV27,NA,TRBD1,TGTGCCAGCAGTTTCTCACGGGACAGACTCTACAATGAGCAGTTCTTC,CASSFSRDRLYNEQFF
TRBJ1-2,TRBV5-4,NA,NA,TGTGCCAGCACCCCCAGAGCCGGGCCGGGCTACACCTTC,CASTPRAGPGYTF
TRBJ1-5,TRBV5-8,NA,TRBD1,TGTGCCAGCAGCAACCCGGGACAGGGGAACAATCAGCCCCAGCATTTT,CASSNPGQGNNQPQHF